This note documents a single T cell receptor beta chain sequence. Antigen specificity is unknown. This sample includes further DNA sequences coding for the same CDR3. Sequenced by immunoSEQ multiplex PCR; TCRdb stores in-frame clones only, minus some. The sample lists about 1 million clones; 75% were seen once. This specimen belongs to a study of shared clonotypes between healthy human individuals. Regarding the study as a whole: Sharing across four donors was seen in 4% to 6.5% of naive CD4 clonotypes. Represented diversity (both genetic and exposure-history) was limited by the small number of donors.

The CDR3 has 14 amino acids. From germline, CDR1 is SGHRS and CDR2 YFSETQ. Trimming removed 0 bases at V and 3 bases at J, with 6 bases between. Nashville, Tennessee was home to all donors, each a Caucasian adult. This receptor was taken from a man between 18 and 29 years old in good health. The chain combines TRBV5-1 with TRBJ2-2; D remains unclear. The sequencing sample was made of memory CD4+ T cells sorted from blood. The subset: CD45RA-negative fraction. DNA of the CDR3: TGCGCCAGCAGCTTGGTTCAGTACACCGGGGAGCTGTTTTTT. Residues: CASSLVQYTGELFF. The whole variable domain, remainder taken from reference TRBV5-1 and TRBJ2-2, is KAGVTQTPRYLIKTRGQQVTLSCSPISGHRSVSWYQQTPGQGLQFLFEYFSETQRNKGNFPGRFSGRQFSNSRSEMNVSTLELGDSALYLCASSLVQYTGELFFGEGSRLTVL.